This passage covers 11 T cell receptor beta chains from one sample sequenced in a study of T cells expressing NK-cell markers. Reprocessing the 5' RACE reads, TCRdb reports a single entry for every CDR3 protein and omits DNA. The sample holds about 150,000 distinct CDR3 sequences. The sequencing input was blood T cells: a sorted CD56 or NKG2C T cell subset, CD4+ or CD8+ T cells, or bulk PBMC T cells (not recorded which). The source is a young man in good health.

This chain joins TRBV2 and TRBJ1-1; the TCRdb call, TRBD1, lacks DNA for checking. This CDR3 is 15 amino acids long. Germline CDR1 reads SNHLY; CDR2 reads FYNNEI. This CDR3 is CASRPNRDMNTEAFF.

This chain links TRBV29-1 with TRBJ2-2; TCRdb's assignment of TRBD1 cannot be checked, as there is no DNA. CDR3 length equals 17 residues. CDR1 is SQVTM and CDR2 is ANQGSEA in the germline V gene. The CDR3 protein is CSVYFAGRLANTGELFF.

This chain uses TRBV6-1 with TRBJ1-4. Germline V lookup: CDR1 MNHNS, CDR2 SASEGT. CDR3 length equals 18 residues. CDR3 amino acids: CASSEGLEVISLGEKLFF.

This sequence joins TRBV19 and TRBJ2-6; lacking DNA, the TRBD1 call made by TCRdb goes unchecked. In germline, CDR1 is LNHDA, CDR2 SQIVND (reference sequence). The CDR3 consists of 16 residues. This chain's CDR3 is CASSIEDRVGANVLTF.

The genes are TRBV15 and TRBJ2-1. The CDR3 runs to 16 residues. In germline, CDR1 is LNHNV, CDR2 YYDKDF (reference sequence). The CDR3 sequence is CATSRERGSSYNEQFF.

The V call is TRBV7-3, the J call TRBJ2-1; TCRdb names TRBD1, which stays unverified in the absence of DNA. Germline CDR1 and CDR2: SGHTA and FQGTGA. This CDR3 has 12 amino acids. CDR3: CASSRLGTEQFF.

The chain couples TRBV5-6 to TRBJ2-1; lacking DNA, the TRBD2 call made by TCRdb goes unchecked. From germline, CDR1 is SGHDT and CDR2 YYEEEE. This CDR3 spans 12 amino acids. CDR3 sequence: CASSQVPDEQFF.

The J gene is TRBJ2-3, the V gene TRBV24-1; TCRdb selects TRBD2, and the lack of DNA leaves this call unchecked. CDR1 and CDR2 (germline): KGHDR, SFDVKD. This CDR3 has 16 residues. This CDR3 reads CATSDSGLAGFDTQYF.

The gene calls are TRBV11-2 and TRBJ2-5; TCRdb's D gene call, TRBD2, goes unchecked for lack of DNA. This CDR3 is 15 amino acids long. The germline gives CDR1 SGHAT, CDR2 FQNNGV. The CDR3 loop reads CASSWTSGPQETQYF.

The J gene is TRBJ2-2, the V gene TRBV24-1. CDR3 size: 14 residues. Germline lookup yields CDR1 KGHDR and CDR2 SFDVKD. CDR3 amino acids: CATSDFWDTGELFF.

The rearrangement joins TRBV5-1 to TRBJ2-5; the D gene TCRdb calls, TRBD1, cannot be checked with no DNA. Germline V CDR1 and CDR2: SGHRS, YFSETQ. This CDR3 spans 11 amino acids. The CDR3 here is CASSDSGDQYF.